This T cell receptor (beta chain) was recorded in a study of monozygotic twins with inflammatory bowel disease (dated by TCRdb to between 2019 and 2020). About the investigation overall: A total of around 30 monozygotic twin pairs were included in the full study, comprising nine German pairs (four IBD-concordant, five IBD-discordant) and 19 IBD-discordant Danish pairs. The search for disease-associated traits relied mainly on comparing, within discordant pairs, IBD patients with their genetically identical healthy co-twins. Each individual had, on average, about 151 000 unique TCRalpha sequences and 181 000 unique TCRbeta sequences available for analysis.

From each donor, an approximately 2.5 ml peripheral blood sample was collected into PAXgene tubes and kept at -80 degrees C. Total RNA was isolated from whole blood with the PAXgene blood miRNA kit on an automated QIAcube, without T cell sorting. Peripheral blood from monozygotic twin pairs concordant or discordant for inflammatory bowel disease was subjected to deep TCRalpha and TCRbeta repertoire profiling with unique molecular barcoding. Smoking habits were recorded for all twin pairs, with individuals classified as current, former or never smokers. A word on this clonotype: Its recognized antigen is unknown.

The CDR3, cysteine through phenylalanine, is 15 amino acids long. No DNA appears here. CDR1 is given as DFQATT and CDR2 as SNEGSKA, both from the germline V gene (reference sequence). The receptor library was made with 5' RACE. The input for every TCR library was around 4,000 ng of total RNA. For each sample, cDNA was synthesized in eight separate reactions using SMARTScribe reverse transcriptase. Unique molecular identifiers containing a 6-nucleotide sample barcode were introduced through template switching during cDNA synthesis. Amplification of TCRalpha and TCRbeta cDNA involved two nested PCRs of 16 and 9 cycles, and each PCR was followed by bead purification. Before amplification, the cDNA was treated with uracil DNA-glycosylase and purified using the QIAquick PCR purification kit. The second PCR added Illumina TruSeq-compatible adapters along with sample-specific barcodes. Library quality and concentration were assessed using TapeStation and Qubit, and 5 ng of each library was pooled. The pooled libraries were sequenced with 2 x 100 bp reads and custom sequencing primers on an Illumina HiSeq2500 single-index Rapid Run. The study's own analysis went as follows. MiGEC version 1.2.6 was used for UMI-based consensus assembly, which corrected PCR and sequencing errors. MiXCR version 2.1.1 was used for V(D)J alignment, clonotype assembly and CDR3 extraction. To normalise gene usage, clonotype sharing and MAIT/NKT TCR abundance, the analysis used the top 1000, 10 000 and 20 000 clonotypes per sample. After downsampling to 27 000 UMIs, diversity was calculated as the inverse Simpson index using the vegan R package. Paired Mann-Whitney U tests were applied to discordant twin pairs, and Benjamini-Hochberg correction was used for multiple testing. TCRdb reprocessed the reads and assigns one entry to each CDR3 protein sequence, leaving out DNA. The V and J calls shown here were made by TCRdb, not taken from the authors' results. This specimen's table enumerates about 450,000 distinct CDR3 sequences. About 2.6% of the sample lies in the top ten.

Findings and caveats that apply to the study as a whole: IBD patients shared fewer clonotypes with other individuals than healthy twins did, most markedly in patients showing signs of disease activity. Different T cell subtypes could not be distinguished in the analysis. IBD patients had lower TCRbeta repertoire diversity, measured by the inverse Simpson index, than their healthy co-twins. No single strong signal or clonotype linked to IBD turned up in the results, so the idea that one exists was not supported. Differing immunosuppressive treatments among patients may have added background noise and inter-individual variability to the repertoires. Repertoire similarity did not differ between concordant and discordant twins, possibly due to limited statistical power.

Recombination linked TRBV20-1 to TRBJ1-5; the TCRdb D gene call, TRBD1, has no DNA to confirm it. The receptor's source is a human donor with ulcerative colitis or Crohn's disease, or a healthy co-twin of an affected twin (not recorded which). The sequenced sample consisted of blood. The CDR3 has the sequence CSAPPGTDSSQPQHF.